These 19 T cell receptor beta chains were sequenced from one sample in a study of preoperative IRX-2 immunotherapy in early breast cancer. TCRdb keeps only in-frame clones here, not all; method: immunoSEQ multiplex PCR. The table records some 30,000 clones, roughly 91% of them present only once. Treatment defined: preoperative locoregional IRX-2 cytokine immunotherapy. Sequenced material: tumor tissue, taken after IRX-2 immunotherapy. The receptors were gathered from a human donor with breast cancer.

Remarks on this clone: This same CDR3 is encoded by further DNA sequences in the sample. The chain uses TRBV6-8 and TRBJ1-1; 8 bases are a match to TRBD1. The junction had 3 bases not matched to a gene; V was cut back by 4 bases and J by 5 bases. The CDR3 extends over 13 amino acids. From germline, CDR1 is MNHGY and CDR2 SAAAGT. Written as DNA, the CDR3 is TGTGCCAGCAGTTTAACAGGGGGGACTGAAGCTTTCTTT. Translation gives CASSLTGGTEAFF.

The chain combines TRBV18 with TRBJ2-7; weak D call: TRBD1 (5 bases). Germline V lookup: CDR1 KGHSH, CDR2 LQKENI. The CDR3 runs 13 residues. V gave up 5 bases and J gave up 2 bases, with 10 bases separating them. CDR3 protein: CASSAQETYEQYV. CDR3 bases: TGTGCCAGCTCAGCACAGGAAACCTACGAGCAGTACGTC.

V usage is TRBV7-7 and J usage is TRBJ1-4; a possible D gene is TRBD1 (6 bases). Between the trimmed V and J ends, which lost 4 bases and 3 bases, there was a span of 15 bases. CDR1 and CDR2 (germline): SSHAT, FNYEAQ (reference sequence). The CDR3 length is 16 residues. The CDR3 loop is CASSSSGTRANEKLFF. In DNA form, the CDR3 reads TGTGCCAGCAGCTCGAGCGGGACAAGGGCTAATGAAAAACTGTTTTTT.

The V and J genes are TRBV30 and TRBJ2-2; the D is unclear. This CDR3 comprises 12 residues. With 4 bases removed from V and 2 bases from J, the gap between germline ends came to 5 bases. Per germline, CDR1 GTSNPN and CDR2 SVGIG (reference sequence). The DNA for the CDR3 is TGTGCCTGGAATATAAACACCGGGGAGCTGTTTTTT. Translating gives CAWNINTGELFF.

The chain recombines TRBV7-1 with TRBJ2-7; 12 bases line up with TRBD2. TRBV7-1 is an ORF; its function is uncertain. V was pared by 5 bases and J by 2 bases, with 1 base of the junction left unmatched. The length of the CDR3 is 14 residues. The CDR3 sequence: CASSRTSGAYEQYV. CDR3 coding DNA: TGTGCCAGCAGCCGGACTAGCGGGGCCTACGAGCAGTACGTC.

The J gene is TRBJ2-7, the V gene TRBV6-8; D possibly matches TRBD1 or TRBD2 (5 bases each). Trimming left V 10 bases short and J 4 bases short, with 14 bases between. Germline CDR1 MNHGY, CDR2 SAAAGT. CDR3 length: 12 amino acids. The CDR3 bases are TGTGCCATCGGGGCGGCGAGATACGAGCAGTACGTC. Translating it yields CAIGAARYEQYV.

The chain is built from TRBV4-1 and TRBJ1-6, with TRBD1 matching over 8 bases. This CDR3 spans 18 amino acids. Losses at the gene ends were 1 base for V and 4 bases for J; bases not matched to a gene: 9. Per germline, CDR1 MGHRA and CDR2 YSYEKL. CDR3 DNA sequence: TGCGCCAGCAGCCAAGCCCCCACAGGGGGTGCTTATAATTCACCCCTCCACTTT. Residues: CASSQAPTGGAYNSPLHF.

V gene TRBV6-8 combines with J gene TRBJ2-7, with 7 bases lining up with TRBD2. With 2 bases clipped from V and 3 bases from J, the junction kept 7 bases outside the gene matches. This CDR3 is built from 15 residues. Germline V gene sequence: CDR1 MNHGY, CDR2 SAAAGT. In DNA, the CDR3 is TGTGCCAGCAGTTACGGGTTAGCGGGCCTCTACGAGCAGTACGTC. Amino acid sequence: CASSYGLAGLYEQYV.

The rearrangement joins TRBV5-1 to TRBJ2-3; D is perhaps TRBD2 (6 bases). Looked up from germline, CDR1 is SGHRS and CDR2 is YFSETQ. The CDR3 has 15 residues. V was cut by 1 base and J by 2 bases, with 11 bases left in between. CDR3 nucleotide sequence: TGCGCCAGCAGCTTGCGGGCGGGGAACACAGATACGCAGTATTTT. Translation: CASSLRAGNTDTQYF.

This chain joins TRBV6-8 and TRBJ2-5; D not certain. The V and J ends lost 5 bases and 4 bases respectively, with 14 bases between them. CDR1 MNHGY and CDR2 SAAAGT come from the germline V gene. This CDR3 is 14 amino acids long. The CDR3 nucleotides read TGTGCCAGCAGTACCATGGGCCGGCTAGAGACCCAGTACTTC. It translates to CASSTMGRLETQYF.

The rearrangement uses TRBV7-1 and TRBJ2-7; no reliable D call. TRBV7-1 is given ORF status, its function remaining uncertain. CDR3 size: 13 residues. V was shortened by 5 bases and J by 3 bases, with 11 bases between the two germline ends. This chain's CDR3 is CASSPQSSYEQYF. CDR3 nucleotides: TGTGCCAGCAGCCCCCAGTCTAGCTACGAGCAGTACTTC.

The rearrangement uses TRBV1 and TRBJ2-2; the table gives TRBD1 as D, unverified against the DNA. TRBV1 is reported as a pseudogene. The CDR3 is 17 amino acids. Here the CDR3 reads CASSHGLGHTNTGELFF. In nucleotides, the CDR3 is TGCGCCAGCAGCCATGGTTTGGGACACACTAACACCGGGGAGCTGTTTTTT.

This clone was seen once. The chain combines TRBV18 with TRBJ1-4; tentative D call: TRBD1 (5 bases). V lost 3 bases to trimming and J lost 8 bases, with 22 bases between them. Germline CDR1 KGHSH, CDR2 LQKENI. The CDR3 length is 17 residues. This CDR3 is CASSPVPPGQRGEKLFF. CDR3 sequence (DNA): TGTGCCAGCTCACCGGTCCCACCGGGGCAAAGAGGGGAAAAACTGTTTTTT.

The genes are TRBV11-3 and TRBJ1-2, with a tentative D call TRBD1 (5 bases). V shed 2 bases and J shed 10 bases, with 20 bases lying between them. The CDR3 consists of 15 residues. Germline CDR1 reads SGHNT; CDR2 reads YENEEA. CDR3 region: CASSLNPGQGVDYTF. Here the CDR3 DNA reads TGTGCCAGCAGCTTAAACCCGGGCCAGGGAGTAGACTACACCTTC.

The chain joins TRBV1 to TRBJ1-2; the D call of TRBD1 is as the table states it, not checked on the DNA. TRBV1 is termed a pseudogene. This CDR3 is built from 16 residues. The CDR3 region has the DNA TGCGCCAGCAGCCAAGAGACAGGGTCAGCCAACTATGGCTACACCTTC. Protein: CASSQETGSANYGYTF.

The V and J genes are TRBV6-8 and TRBJ2-7; D assignment may be TRBD1 or TRBD2 (5 bases each). V was trimmed by 8 bases and J by 3 bases, leaving 17 bases between them. Germline CDR1 MNHGY, CDR2 SAAAGT. The CDR3 contains 14 residues. The CDR3 DNA is TGTGCCAGCGTCGCTGAGGGGCAGATCTACGAGCAGTACTTC. Amino acids: CASVAEGQIYEQYF.

J is TRBJ1-4 and V is TRBV19; D remains unclear. The V end lost 5 bases, the J end lost 2 bases, and 15 bases lay between the germline ends. Germline loops: CDR1 LNHDA, CDR2 SQIVND (reference sequence). The CDR3 has 16 residues. The CDR3 spells CASSPTSGSTNEKLFF. CDR3 DNA: TGTGCCAGTAGTCCGACTTCGGGCAGTACTAATGAAAAACTGTTTTTT.

This chain uses TRBV23-1 with TRBJ1-2; 7 bases agree with TRBD1. TRBV23-1 is treated as an ORF (open reading frame) with a function not yet certain. The CDR3 spans 13 residues. The V gene end was trimmed by 6 bases and the J gene end by 2 bases; junction bases not matched to a gene: 3. The CDR3 loop is CASSLGQNYGYTF. CDR3 sequence (DNA): TGCGCCAGCAGCTTGGGACAGAACTATGGCTACACCTTC.

The CDR3 DNA reads as TGTGCCAGCAGGAGGACAGGGGGCCTTTACTACTCTGGGGCCAACGTCCTGACTTTC. This encodes CASRRTGGLYYSGANVLTF. The J gene is TRBJ2-6, the V gene TRBV6-8; 11 bases align to TRBD1. There are 19 residues in the CDR3. J was trimmed by 0 bases and V by 6 bases; bases with no gene match: 10. CDR1 and CDR2 from the germline V gene are MNHGY and SAAAGT.